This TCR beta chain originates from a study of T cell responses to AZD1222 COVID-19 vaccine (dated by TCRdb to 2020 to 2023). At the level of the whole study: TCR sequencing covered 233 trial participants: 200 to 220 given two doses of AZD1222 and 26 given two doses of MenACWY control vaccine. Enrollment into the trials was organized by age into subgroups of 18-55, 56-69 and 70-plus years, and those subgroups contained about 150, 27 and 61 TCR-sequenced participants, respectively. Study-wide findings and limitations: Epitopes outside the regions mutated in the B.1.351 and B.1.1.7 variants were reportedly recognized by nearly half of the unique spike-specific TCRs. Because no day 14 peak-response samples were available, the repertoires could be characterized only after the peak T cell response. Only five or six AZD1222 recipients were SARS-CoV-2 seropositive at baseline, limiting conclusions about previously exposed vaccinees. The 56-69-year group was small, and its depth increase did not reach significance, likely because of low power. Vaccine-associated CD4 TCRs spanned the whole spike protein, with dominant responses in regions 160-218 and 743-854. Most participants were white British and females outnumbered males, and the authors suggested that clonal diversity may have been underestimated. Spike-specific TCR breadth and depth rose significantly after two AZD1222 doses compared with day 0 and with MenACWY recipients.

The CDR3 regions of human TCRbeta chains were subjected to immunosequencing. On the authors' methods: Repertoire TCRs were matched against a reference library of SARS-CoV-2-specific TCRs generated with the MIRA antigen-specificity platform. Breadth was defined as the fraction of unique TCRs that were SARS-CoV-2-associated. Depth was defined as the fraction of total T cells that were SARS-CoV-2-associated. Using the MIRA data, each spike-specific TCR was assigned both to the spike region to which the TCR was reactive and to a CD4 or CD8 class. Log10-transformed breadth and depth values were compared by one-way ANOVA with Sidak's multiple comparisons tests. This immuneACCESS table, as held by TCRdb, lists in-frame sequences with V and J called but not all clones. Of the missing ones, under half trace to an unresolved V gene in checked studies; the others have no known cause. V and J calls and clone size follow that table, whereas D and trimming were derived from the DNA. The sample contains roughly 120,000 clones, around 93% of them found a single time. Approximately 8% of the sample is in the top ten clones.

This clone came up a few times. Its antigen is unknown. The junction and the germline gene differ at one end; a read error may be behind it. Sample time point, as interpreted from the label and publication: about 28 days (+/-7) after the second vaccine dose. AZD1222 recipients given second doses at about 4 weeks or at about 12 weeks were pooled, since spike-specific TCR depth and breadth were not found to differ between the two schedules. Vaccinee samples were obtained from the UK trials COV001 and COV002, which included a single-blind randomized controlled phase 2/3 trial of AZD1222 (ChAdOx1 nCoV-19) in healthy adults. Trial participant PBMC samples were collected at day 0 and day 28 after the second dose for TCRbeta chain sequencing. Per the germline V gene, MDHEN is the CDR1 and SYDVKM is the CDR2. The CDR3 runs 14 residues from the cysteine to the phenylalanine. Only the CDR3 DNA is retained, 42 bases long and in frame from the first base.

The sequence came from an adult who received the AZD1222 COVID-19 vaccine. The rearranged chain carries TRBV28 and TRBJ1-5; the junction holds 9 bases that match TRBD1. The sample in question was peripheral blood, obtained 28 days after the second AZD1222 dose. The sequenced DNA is TGTGCCAGCAGTTTACAAAGTCCGGGACAGGGTATGAATTTT. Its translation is CASSLQSPGQGMNF.